These T cell receptor beta chains were read from a single sample in a study of T cell responses to AZD1222 COVID-19 vaccine. Measured with immunoSEQ multiplex PCR; TCRdb has only the in-frame clones, and not every one. The sample yields roughly 140,000 clones, roughly 88% seen once. Sequenced here: peripheral blood, sampled on day 0 of MenACWY control vaccination. These receptor sequences come from an adult in good health. Both conserved end residues are part of each CDR3. A D gene is named only where the DNA matches it firmly. Clone sizes are given selectively: once, few, many, or a class where the clone is expanded.

v_call,clone_size,j_call,d_call,cdr3_nt,cdr3_aa
TRBV27,-,TRBJ1-1,TRBD1,TGTGCCAGCAGTCCGTGGACAGGGGACATGAACACTGAAGCTTTCTTT,CASSPWTGDMNTEAFF
TRBV3-1/TRBV3-2,-,TRBJ2-1,TRBD2,TGTGCCAGCTTGGGGCGGGGGGACAATGAGCAGTTCTTC,CASLGRGDNEQFF
TRBV5-4,-,TRBJ2-1,TRBD1,TGTGCCAGCAGCTCTCCGGGACAGGGGGCGCGGAATGAGCAGTTCTTC,CASSSPGQGARNEQFF
TRBV19,-,TRBJ1-2,-,TGTGCCAGTAGCCCCCCGCCGGGGCATAACTATGGCTACACCTTC,CASSPPPGHNYGYTF
TRBV19,once,TRBJ2-2,-,TGTGCCAGTAGTATAGAGTCGAGGGGCGGCGGGGAGCTGTTTTTT,CASSIESRGGGELFF
TRBV5-4,-,TRBJ2-1,TRBD2,TGTGCCAGCAGCTTGGCGCGGGGGAGCGGGGGGGCCTACAATGAGCAGTTCTTC,CASSLARGSGGAYNEQFF
TRBV28,-,TRBJ2-5,-,TGTGCCAGCAGTTTTGGCATGAAAGAGACCCAGTACTTC,CASSFGMKETQYF
TRBV11-3,once,TRBJ2-3,-,TGTGCCAGCAGCACCCTCGTAACAGATACGCAGTATTTT,CASSTLVTDTQYF
TRBV28,-,TRBJ1-1,-,TGTGCCAGCAGTTTACCCGTCCCGAGCACTGAAGCTTTCTTT,CASSLPVPSTEAFF
TRBV9,once,TRBJ2-2,-,TGTGCCAGCAGCGTAGGGAGTCTCACCGGGGAGCTGTTTTTT,CASSVGSLTGELFF
TRBV19,-,TRBJ1-2,-,TGTGCCAGTAGTGTCCCGCCCGGGACGGATATCTATGGCTACACCTTC,CASSVPPGTDIYGYTF
TRBV4-1,-,TRBJ2-7,-,TGCGCCAGCAGCCAAGAGTGGGGGGACTCCTACGAGCAGTACTTC,CASSQEWGDSYEQYF
TRBV3-1/TRBV3-2,-,TRBJ1-2,TRBD1,TGTGCCAGCAACGGACAGGGGCGATACACCTTC,CASNGQGRYTF
TRBV21-1,-,TRBJ2-5,-,TGTGCCAGCAGCAAAGCGGGACAGACCCAAGAGACCCAGTACTTC,CASSKAGQTQETQYF
TRBV5-1,once,TRBJ2-5,TRBD2,TGCGCCAGCAGCCCCGAAAGCGGGGGTGGCCGGGAGACCCAGTACTTC,CASSPESGGGRETQYF
TRBV24-1,-,TRBJ2-7,-,TGTGCCCCATCGCCAGGACACCACTACGAGCAGTACTTC,CAPSPGHHYEQYF
TRBV5-1,-,TRBJ2-7,-,TGCGCCAGCAGCTTGGAAAGGTTCCTCTACGAGCAGTACTTC,CASSLERFLYEQYF
TRBV9,-,TRBJ2-1,-,TGTGCCAGCAGCCCTCGGGACTTCTTAAATGAGCAGTTCTTC,CASSPRDFLNEQFF
TRBV4-1,once,TRBJ1-1,TRBD1,TGCGCCAGCAGCCTCCCAGGGACAGGCAACACTGAAGCTTTCTTT,CASSLPGTGNTEAFF
TRBV25-1,-,TRBJ2-7,-,TGTGCCAAGCACTGGAATACCGACGAGCAGTACTTC,CAKHWNTDEQYF
TRBV7-6,-,TRBJ2-7,-,TGTGCCAGCAGCATAAACAGGGCCTACGAGCAGTACTTC,CASSINRAYEQYF
TRBV7-9,-,TRBJ2-1,TRBD1,TGTGCCAGCAGCTTAATGACAGGGCCCCCTCCCAATGAGCAGTTCTTC,CASSLMTGPPPNEQFF
TRBV5-8,-,TRBJ1-6,TRBD1,TGTGCCAGCAGCTTGGTTGGGACAGGGAGTTCACCCCTCCACTTT,CASSLVGTGSSPLHF
TRBV4-2,-,TRBJ2-5,TRBD2,TGTGCCAGCAGCCAAGGGAGGCTAGCGGGACAAGAGACCCAGTACTTC,CASSQGRLAGQETQYF
TRBV21-1,once,TRBJ2-3,-,TGTGCCAGCAGCGTAACTAAGCAGCGGTACACAGATACGCAGTATTTT,CASSVTKQRYTDTQYF
TRBV5-1,-,TRBJ1-2,-,TGCGCCAGCAGCTTGGACTCCTATGGCTACACCTTC,CASSLDSYGYTF
TRBV5-1,once,TRBJ1-6,-,TGCGCCAGCAGCTTGTTCCAGATAGATAATTCACCCCTCCACTTT,CASSLFQIDNSPLHF
TRBV28,-,TRBJ2-7,-,TGTGCCAGCAGTTCTGCGGGACAAGGGCGAGGAGAGCAGTACTTC,CASSSAGQGRGEQYF
TRBV19,-,TRBJ2-1,-,TGTGCCAGTAGTAGGGGTCCCCTTGGAAGTAATGAGCAGTTCTTC,CASSRGPLGSNEQFF
TRBV28,-,TRBJ1-1,-,TGTGCCAGCAGTTTATCCGGGGCTCTGGGTGAAGCTTTCTTT,CASSLSGALGEAFF
TRBV15,-,TRBJ1-6,-,TGTGCCACCAGCGGGAGACAGGCTTTACGGAATTCACCCCTCCACTTT,CATSGRQALRNSPLHF
TRBV6-5,-,TRBJ2-7,TRBD1,TGTGCCAGCAGTTACGGGACAGGGGGGTCCTACGAGCAGTACTTC,CASSYGTGGSYEQYF
TRBV30,once,TRBJ2-3,-,TGTGCCTGGAGTGTAGGCAGAAGCACAGATACGCAGTATTTT,CAWSVGRSTDTQYF
TRBV27,once,TRBJ2-2,-,TGTGCCAGCAGTTGGGGACCGTACACCGGGGAGCTGTTTTTT,CASSWGPYTGELFF
TRBV5-4,-,TRBJ2-3,-,TGTGCCAGCAGCAAAAGTATGAGCACAGATACGCAGTATTTT,CASSKSMSTDTQYF